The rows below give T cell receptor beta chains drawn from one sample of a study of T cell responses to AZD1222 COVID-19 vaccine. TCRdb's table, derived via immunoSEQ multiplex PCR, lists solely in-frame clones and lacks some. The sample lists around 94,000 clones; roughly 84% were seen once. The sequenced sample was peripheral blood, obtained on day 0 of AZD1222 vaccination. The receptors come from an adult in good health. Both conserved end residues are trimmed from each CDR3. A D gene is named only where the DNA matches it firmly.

CDR3: SVGQGDTEAF
V: TRBV29-1
D: TRBD1

CDR3: ASSRLAVEDEQY
V: TRBV6-5
D: TRBD2

CDR3: ASSIWDYGYT
V: TRBV7-2
D: NA

CDR3: ASSSGGFQETQY
V: TRBV9
D: TRBD2

CDR3: AISEGQLLNQPQH
V: TRBV10-3
D: NA

CDR3: ASSLEGLGSEQY
V: TRBV5-4
D: NA

CDR3: ASSKIPGLAGVPGELF
V: TRBV27
D: TRBD2

CDR3: ASSVTSGGPTGELF
V: TRBV9
D: TRBD2

CDR3: ASGGGTYEQY
V: TRBV28
D: TRBD2

CDR3: SADTDTQY
V: TRBV20-1
D: NA

CDR3: ASSVELAGFHSQF
V: TRBV9
D: TRBD2

CDR3: ASSEESGRETQY
V: TRBV9
D: TRBD2

CDR3: ALQSRGLRRAEAF
V: TRBV5-1
D: NA

CDR3: ASRELRLALNEQF
V: TRBV6-5
D: NA

CDR3: ASREGTSGVQETQY
V: TRBV7-3
D: TRBD2

CDR3: ASSAGSYEQY
V: TRBV6-1
D: NA

CDR3: ASGDCGYT
V: TRBV25-1
D: NA

CDR3: ASSPPNIYGYT
V: TRBV18
D: NA

CDR3: ATTTGQTSGNTIY
V: TRBV15
D: NA

CDR3: ASSSTGLLDQPQH
V: TRBV7-2
D: TRBD1

CDR3: ASSVITQSNTGELF
V: TRBV19
D: NA

CDR3: ASSLPDTQY
V: TRBV7-9
D: NA

CDR3: ASSLGTTGELF
V: TRBV12-3/TRBV12-4
D: NA

CDR3: SANPTETQY
V: TRBV20-1
D: NA

CDR3: ASSRDSSIYNEQF
V: TRBV4-1
D: TRBD1

CDR3: ATSRGVTDTQY
V: TRBV24-1
D: TRBD2

CDR3: SVSQGARTPYEQY
V: TRBV29-1
D: TRBD1

CDR3: ASSSYRDRPNYGYT
V: TRBV11-2
D: TRBD1

CDR3: ASSSLFTTSIQETQY
V: TRBV11-3
D: NA

CDR3: ASSFRMNTEAF
V: TRBV7-8
D: NA

CDR3: ASTSQGYGNQPQH
V: TRBV19
D: NA

CDR3: ASKSGPTGELF
V: TRBV27
D: NA

CDR3: ASSYPFGAGELF
V: TRBV11-2
D: TRBD2

CDR3: SASSLAIYEQY
V: TRBV20-1
D: NA

CDR3: ASSHLNREAF
V: TRBV4-1
D: NA

CDR3: ASSLERGNEQF
V: TRBV11-3
D: NA

CDR3: ATGLDRVGGYT
V: TRBV28
D: TRBD1

CDR3: ASSPGQTNSPLH
V: TRBV18
D: NA

CDR3: ASSSWAQDTEAF
V: TRBV19
D: NA

CDR3: ASFQAVQGWGYT
V: TRBV5-1
D: NA

CDR3: ASSFHDPTQY
V: TRBV11-3
D: NA

CDR3: ASSMGQRRTEAF
V: TRBV19
D: NA

CDR3: ASSMPGTPNQPQH
V: TRBV7-2
D: NA

CDR3: ASRDRESHTEAF
V: TRBV2
D: TRBD1

CDR3: ASRAAGMNTEAF
V: TRBV3-1/TRBV3-2
D: NA

CDR3: ASSLRGLGNTEAF
V: TRBV5-1
D: NA